The T cell receptor beta chain under discussion was sequenced for a study of read filtering for tumor transcriptome and immune sequencing. Looking at the study overall: Among patients, roughly 17 were male and about 15 female, aged roughly 45 to 85 (mean about 71). Whole-transcriptome libraries were prepared after DNase treatment.

This clonotype occurred many times. What it binds is not known. This library used around 400 ng RNA and molecular barcoded adaptors spanning alpha/delta and beta/gamma chains. From the reads, TCRdb called clonotypes with MiXCR, one entry per CDR3 protein. The profile covers about 86,000 distinct CDR3 sequences, with roughly 12% appearing a single time and more than 12% taken by the ten largest. The CDR3 has 18 residues. V gave up 0 bases and J gave up 3 bases; unmatched junction bases: 8. Germline assignment: CDR1 LGHNA and CDR2 YNFKEQ. Study-wide findings and caveats: About 80% of IR-seq clonotypes had one read, totaling around 3.4% of reads; RNA-seq: 74.6% and 44.6%. The sorted CD138-negative fraction was a mixed bone marrow immune population, not purified T cells.

The specimen was a population of CD138-negative cells sorted from bone marrow. V usage is TRBV4-2 and J usage is TRBJ2-1; TRBD2 matches at 10 bases. The receptor was isolated from a donor aged 40 or over with multiple myeloma. CDR3 protein: CASSQEFTLAGDYNEQFF. The CDR3 bases are TGTGCCAGCAGCCAAGAATTTACCCTAGCGGGGGACTACAATGAGCAGTTCTTC.